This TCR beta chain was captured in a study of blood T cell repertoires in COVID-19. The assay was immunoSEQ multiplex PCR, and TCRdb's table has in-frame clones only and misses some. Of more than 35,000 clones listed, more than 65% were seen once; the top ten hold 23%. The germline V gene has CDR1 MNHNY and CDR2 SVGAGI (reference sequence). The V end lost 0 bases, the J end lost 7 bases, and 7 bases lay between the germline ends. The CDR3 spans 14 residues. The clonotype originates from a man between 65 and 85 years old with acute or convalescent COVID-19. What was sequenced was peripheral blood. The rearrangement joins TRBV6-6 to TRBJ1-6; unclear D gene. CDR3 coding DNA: TGTGCCAGCAGTTACTCGGAGGGAAATTCACCCCTCCACTTT. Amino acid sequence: CASSYSEGNSPLHF.